A selection of T cell receptor beta chains follows, all from one sample in a study of T cells in Graves' hyperthyroidism and ophthalmopathy. TCRdb reprocessed the multiplex PCR reads via MiXCR and lists one record per CDR3 protein. Of under 700,000 distinct CDR3 sequences listed, approximately 16% are singletons. Specimen: blood. The receptors here all came from a woman aged 18-29 years with Graves' hyperthyroidism. The CDR3 runs from the conserved cysteine through the conserved F or W. The D gene is left open where the match is weak. The size entry is marked missing in some rows and otherwise reads once, few, many or a size class.

clone_size: many
d_call: TRBD1
j_call: TRBJ2-7
v_call: TRBV7-9
cdr3_nt: TGTGCCAGCAGTTCACCGGGACAGGGCTCCTACGAGCAGTACTTC
cdr3_aa: CASSSPGQGSYEQYF

clone_size: -
d_call: -
j_call: TRBJ1-1
v_call: TRBV28
cdr3_nt: TGTGCCAGCAGTTTAGAGACCTACATGAACACTGAAGCTTTCTTT
cdr3_aa: CASSLETYMNTEAFF

clone_size: many
d_call: TRBD1
j_call: TRBJ2-3
v_call: TRBV28
cdr3_nt: TGTGCCAGCGAGGACAGGGGGCGCGGGGATACGCAGTATTTT
cdr3_aa: CASEDRGRGDTQYF

clone_size: -
d_call: TRBD1
j_call: TRBJ2-4
v_call: TRBV4-1
cdr3_nt: TGCGCCAGCAGCCAGATCACAGGGGTAGAGGGGAACATTCAGTACTTC
cdr3_aa: CASSQITGVEGNIQYF

clone_size: many
d_call: -
j_call: TRBJ2-1
v_call: TRBV20-1
cdr3_nt: TGCAGTGCTAGACGGCTGGGGGATGAGCAGTTCTTC
cdr3_aa: CSARRLGDEQFF

clone_size: few
d_call: -
j_call: TRBJ2-7
v_call: TRBV6-6
cdr3_nt: TGTGCCAGCAGTTACTCGGGACACATCTACGAGCAGTACTTC
cdr3_aa: CASSYSGHIYEQYF

clone_size: many
d_call: -
j_call: TRBJ1-5
v_call: TRBV28
cdr3_nt: TGTGCCAGCAGTTTCGCCGACAGGAGGAATCAGCCCCAGCATTTT
cdr3_aa: CASSFADRRNQPQHF

clone_size: many
d_call: TRBD2
j_call: TRBJ2-1
v_call: TRBV6-2/TRBV6-3
cdr3_nt: TGTGCCAGCAGTACCACAGGTGGGACTAGCGGCTCCTACAATGAGCAGTTCTTC
cdr3_aa: CASSTTGGTSGSYNEQFF

clone_size: -
d_call: -
j_call: TRBJ2-3
v_call: TRBV12-3/TRBV12-4
cdr3_nt: TGTGCCAGCAGTTTAGTTTTTGGGGATACGCAGTATTTT
cdr3_aa: CASSLVFGDTQYF

clone_size: -
d_call: -
j_call: TRBJ2-7
v_call: TRBV20-1
cdr3_nt: TGCAGTGCTAGAGCGGCGGGCTACGAGCAGTACTTC
cdr3_aa: CSARAAGYEQYF

clone_size: -
d_call: -
j_call: TRBJ1-2
v_call: TRBV19
cdr3_nt: TGTGCCAGTAGTGCGCAGATTCCAGCCTACAAGGGCTACACCTTC
cdr3_aa: CASSAQIPAYKGYTF

clone_size: many
d_call: -
j_call: TRBJ2-2
v_call: TRBV4-1
cdr3_nt: TGCGCCAGCAGCGAACCCTTAAGGACCGGGGAGCTGTTTTTT
cdr3_aa: CASSEPLRTGELFF

clone_size: many
d_call: -
j_call: TRBJ1-1
v_call: TRBV7-9
cdr3_nt: TGTGCCAGCAGCTTAGAACTGGACACTGAAGCTTTCTTT
cdr3_aa: CASSLELDTEAFF

clone_size: many
d_call: TRBD2
j_call: TRBJ2-5
v_call: TRBV20-1
cdr3_nt: TGCAGTGCTACATTGGGGAGGGAAGAGACCCAGTACTTC
cdr3_aa: CSATLGREETQYF

clone_size: many
d_call: -
j_call: TRBJ1-6
v_call: TRBV12-3/TRBV12-4
cdr3_nt: TGTGCCAGCAGTTTGGCTCGCGGGGGATTATATAATTCACCCCTCCACTTT
cdr3_aa: CASSLARGGLYNSPLHF

clone_size: few
d_call: TRBD2
j_call: TRBJ2-3
v_call: TRBV5-1
cdr3_nt: TGCGCCAGCAGCTTGGTCCTTAGCGGGGCTGCAGATACGCAGTATTTT
cdr3_aa: CASSLVLSGAADTQYF

clone_size: -
d_call: -
j_call: TRBJ1-2
v_call: TRBV27
cdr3_nt: TGTGCCAGCAGTCGACAGTGGGACTATGGCTACACCTTC
cdr3_aa: CASSRQWDYGYTF